This T cell receptor beta chain originates from a study of T cell clones after liver transplantation. The V gene end was trimmed by 1 base and the J gene end by 4 bases; junction bases not matched to a gene: 3. This CDR3 contains 15 residues. Germline lookup yields CDR1 SEHNR and CDR2 FQNEAQ (reference sequence). Here immunoSEQ multiplex PCR was the method, and the copy in TCRdb shows in-frame clones only, minus some. The sample yields some 110,000 clones, about nine tenths seen once. The J gene is TRBJ2-5, the V gene TRBV7-9; 10 bases fit TRBD1. The source was CD4+ T cells from blood, collected 12 months after liver transplant. The sequence derives from a human patient who received a liver transplant. Some of these T cells may belong to the graft donor. In DNA, the CDR3 is TGTGCCAGCAGCTTAGGACAGGGGGCAAGAGAGACCCAGTACTTC. It codes for CASSLGQGARETQYF.